The rows below give T cell receptor beta chains drawn from one sample of a study of radiotherapy plus CTLA-4 blockade in lung cancer. Sequenced by immunoSEQ multiplex PCR; TCRdb stores in-frame clones only, minus some. The table includes about 94,000 clones, roughly 80% detected once. Sequences were derived from peripheral blood, sampled from a patient treated with radiotherapy plus ipilimumab. The receptors here all came from a human donor with non-small cell lung cancer that progressed on radiotherapy plus ipilimumab. The CDR3 runs from the conserved cysteine through the conserved F or W.

J: TRBJ1-1
V: TRBV5-4
CDR3: CASSLDGLEAFF

J: TRBJ2-5
V: TRBV30
CDR3: CAWDRRRQETQYF

J: TRBJ2-5
V: TRBV2
CDR3: CASRQGNSAQETQYF

J: TRBJ1-2
V: TRBV10-1
CDR3: CASSTAKDYGYTF

J: TRBJ2-3
V: TRBV5-1
CDR3: CASSEGQVGVTQYF

J: TRBJ1-4
V: TRBV2
CDR3: CASVYRDGLATNEKLFF

J: TRBJ1-4
V: TRBV7-9
CDR3: CASSLGTGEKLFF

J: TRBJ1-1
V: TRBV30
CDR3: CAWSVLTGRRAFF

J: TRBJ2-2
V: TRBV27
CDR3: CASSYLPGQTYTGELFF

J: TRBJ1-1
V: TRBV7-9
CDR3: CAISGKWTQTEAFF

J: TRBJ1-4
V: TRBV7-9
CDR3: CASSDAGAGEKLFF

J: TRBJ2-2
V: TRBV12-2
CDR3: CASRQIGSGTLDTNTGELFF

J: TRBJ2-2
V: TRBV7-9
CDR3: CASSFLQGATGELFF

J: TRBJ1-2
V: TRBV4-1
CDR3: CASSPTGFVGYTF

J: TRBJ2-2
V: TRBV27
CDR3: CASSLRQGSGELFF

J: TRBJ1-1
V: TRBV27
CDR3: CASSSLLGNTEAFF

J: TRBJ1-1
V: TRBV5-1
CDR3: CASSRDGGTEAFF

J: TRBJ2-5
V: TRBV28
CDR3: CASGQSGSSETQYF

J: TRBJ1-2
V: TRBV6-1
CDR3: CASNRFDSYGYTF

J: TRBJ2-3
V: TRBV4-2
CDR3: CASSQARAGGPRWVGSQYF

J: TRBJ1-1
V: TRBV21-1
CDR3: CASSNRRTRYLLSINTEAFF

J: TRBJ2-2
V: TRBV25-1
CDR3: CASSEFGGENTGELFF

J: TRBJ1-3
V: TRBV18
CDR3: CASSPPAGRGNTIYF

J: TRBJ2-2
V: TRBV27
CDR3: CASSPLGLARGGAGELFF

J: TRBJ2-1
V: TRBV6-7
CDR3: CASSYSLPAGAPNEQFF

J: TRBJ1-5
V: TRBV6-5
CDR3: CASSRTGLQPQHF

J: TRBJ2-3
V: TRBV15
CDR3: CATSVQGGPFTDTQYF

J: TRBJ1-5
V: TRBV9
CDR3: CASSTRDISNQPQHF

J: TRBJ1-5
V: TRBV9
CDR3: CASSVGLGNQPQHF

J: TRBJ2-3
V: TRBV5-6
CDR3: CASNTGLSSTDTQYF

J: TRBJ2-6
V: TRBV6-4
CDR3: CASSPAGDLSGANVLTF

J: TRBJ2-3
V: TRBV9
CDR3: CASSEAGADTQYF